This TCR beta chain emerged from a study of CD8 T cells in Susac syndrome. The RNA input was about 0.5 to 1 ug, and it was reverse transcribed with random hexamers. TCRdb redid the calling of the immunoSEQ multiplex PCR reads with MiXCR, one entry per CDR3 protein. The sample yields about 250,000 distinct CDR3 sequences, about 93% seen once. Negative magnetic isolation gave CD8+ and CD4+ cells; FACS enriched CD8+ TEMRA. The length of the CDR3 is 18 residues. V lost 3 bases to trimming and J lost 3 bases, with 23 bases between them. Germline-derived CDR1 and CDR2 are MNHEY and SMNVEV (reference sequence).

The sequenced sample was CD4+ T cells from PBMCs. The clonotype comes from a human donor with multiple sclerosis. The genes are TRBV27 and TRBJ1-1, with a possible D match to TRBD1 (5 bases). DNA for the CDR3: TGTGCCAGCAGTTTTGGTTGGAACCGCGGAGGCAGGGACACTGAAGCTTTCTTT. This sequence encodes CASSFGWNRGGRDTEAFF.